The source of this TCR beta chain is a study of OX40 agonist ivuxolimab in advanced cancers. Study information: Patients were roughly 83% male with ages about 23 to 90, mean approximately 62. Three patients responded partially, comprising one with hepatocellular carcinoma and two with cutaneous melanoma.

Assay: immunoSEQ multiplex PCR; the TCRdb copy retains only in-frame clones and omits some. The sample has 45,000 to 65,000 clones; roughly 82% are singletons. The ends were cut back, 5 bases at V and 1 base at J, with 5 bases in the middle. Per germline, CDR1 SGHTA and CDR2 FQGNSA. CDR3 length: 13 amino acids. This chain connects TRBV7-2 to TRBJ2-2; D gene unclear. The sample in question was CD4+ or CD8+ T cells sorted from blood, obtained in a trial of the OX40 agonist ivuxolimab. The source of this sequence is an adult with an advanced solid tumor such as melanoma, head and neck, liver or kidney cancer. The CDR3 DNA is TGTGCCAGCAGCCCTAGGAACACCGGGGAGCTGTTTTTT. Translated: CASSPRNTGELFF.